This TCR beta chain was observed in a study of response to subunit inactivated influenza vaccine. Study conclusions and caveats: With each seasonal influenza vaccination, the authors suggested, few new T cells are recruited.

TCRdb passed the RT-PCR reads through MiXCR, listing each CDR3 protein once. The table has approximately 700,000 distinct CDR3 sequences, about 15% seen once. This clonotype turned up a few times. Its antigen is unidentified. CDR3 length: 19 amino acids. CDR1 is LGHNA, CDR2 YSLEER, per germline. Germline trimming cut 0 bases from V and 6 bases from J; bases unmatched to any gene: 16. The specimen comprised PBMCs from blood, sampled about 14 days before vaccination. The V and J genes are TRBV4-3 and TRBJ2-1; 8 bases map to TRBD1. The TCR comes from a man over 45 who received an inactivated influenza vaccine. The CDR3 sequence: CASSQDQGARTTKANEQFF. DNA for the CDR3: TGCGCCAGCAGCCAAGATCAGGGGGCGAGGACAACTAAGGCCAATGAGCAGTTCTTC.